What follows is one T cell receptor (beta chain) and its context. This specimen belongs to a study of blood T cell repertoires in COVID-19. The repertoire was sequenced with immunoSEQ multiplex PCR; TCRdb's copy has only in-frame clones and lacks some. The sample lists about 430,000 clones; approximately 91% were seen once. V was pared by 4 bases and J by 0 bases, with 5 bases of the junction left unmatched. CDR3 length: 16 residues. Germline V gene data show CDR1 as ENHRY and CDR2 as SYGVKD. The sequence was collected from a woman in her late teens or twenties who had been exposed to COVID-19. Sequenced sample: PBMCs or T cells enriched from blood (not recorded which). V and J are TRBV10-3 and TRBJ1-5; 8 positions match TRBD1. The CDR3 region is CAISGGDRTSNQPQHF. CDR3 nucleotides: TGTGCCATCAGTGGAGGGGACAGGACTAGCAATCAGCCCCAGCATTTT.